A single sample is the source of the 19 T cell receptor beta chains below, sequenced in a study of T-cell memory formation after mild COVID-19. TCRdb reprocessed the 5' RACE reads via MiXCR and lists one record per CDR3 protein. The repertoire holds roughly 370,000 distinct CDR3 sequences, with 16% as singletons. The sequenced sample consisted of PBMCs or a T cell subset sorted from them (not recorded which). These receptor sequences come from a man between 18 and 29 years old who had mild COVID-19 (a few samples of this study predate the infection). Cell type and time point are not known.

The chain carries TRBV20-1 and TRBJ2-3; the D is unclear. The CDR3 spans 15 residues. Germline V gene data show CDR1 as DFQATT and CDR2 as SNEGSKA (reference sequence). V lost 2 bases and J 0 bases, leaving 12 bases between the germline ends. The CDR3 loop reads CSARLPLASTDTQYF. CDR3 coding DNA: TGCAGTGCTAGACTTCCTTTGGCTAGCACAGATACGCAGTATTTT.

The rearrangement uses TRBV6-5 and TRBJ2-3; TRBD2 matches at 11 bases. The ends lost 7 bases at V and 6 bases at J; junction bases unmatched: 12. From germline, CDR1 is MNHEY and CDR2 SVGAGI. The length of the CDR3 is 16 residues. CDR3 coding DNA: TGTGCCAGCAAATTGGTTAGCGGGGGGGCCGGGGATACGCAGTATTTT. Its translation is CASKLVSGGAGDTQYF.

The sample holds a few counts of this clonotype. This chain uses TRBV2 with TRBJ2-7; the match to TRBD1 covers 10 bases. After removal of 2 bases from V and 5 bases from J, the junction contained 9 bases not matched to a gene. This CDR3 comprises 16 residues. Per germline, CDR1 SNHLY and CDR2 FYNNEI. The CDR3 loop reads CASSETGWDRGNEQYV. The CDR3 DNA follows: TGTGCCAGCAGTGAAACAGGTTGGGACAGGGGTAACGAGCAGTACGTC.

This clonotype has a handful of counts. V usage is TRBV4-1 and J usage is TRBJ2-2; D not resolved. V was shortened by 1 base and J by 4 bases, with 10 bases between the two germline ends. CDR1 MGHRA and CDR2 YSYEKL come from the germline V gene. The CDR3 totals 15 residues. The CDR3 loop is CASSQGEWGTGELFF. The CDR3 nucleotides are TGCGCCAGCAGCCAAGGGGAATGGGGCACCGGGGAGCTGTTTTTT.

This clonotype came up a few times. J is TRBJ1-5 and V is TRBV12-3 or TRBV12-4; the D gene is possibly TRBD1 (6 bases). The CDR3 contains 14 residues. V was cut by 3 bases and J by 7 bases, with 13 bases left in between. In nucleotides, the CDR3 is TGTGCCAGCAGTTTTGGCAGGGGTAGACAGCCCCAGCATTTT. Translated, it gives CASSFGRGRQPQHF.

This clonotype was counted between two and nine times. This chain joins TRBV9 and TRBJ2-2; 11 nucleotides align to TRBD2. Germline V lookup: CDR1 SGDLS, CDR2 YYNGEE. The CDR3 consists of 17 residues. Trimming took 4 bases from V and 4 from J; bases not matched to a gene: 9. DNA of the CDR3: TGTGCCAGCAGCCGATCGGGGACTAGCGGTTTCACCGGGGAGCTGTTTTTT. As protein: CASSRSGTSGFTGELFF.

This chain uses TRBV6-2 or TRBV6-3 with TRBJ2-6, with TRBD1 identical over 9 bases. Germline values: CDR1 MNHEY, CDR2 SVGEGT. Germline trimming cut 4 bases from V and 2 bases from J; bases unmatched to any gene: 6. This CDR3 has 17 amino acids. CDR3 region: CASSSGQGFAGANVLTF. The CDR3, as DNA: TGTGCCAGCAGTTCGGGACAGGGTTTCGCTGGGGCCAACGTCCTGACTTTC.

The CDR3 coding sequence is TGTGCCAGCAGCTTAGGCAGGGGTGCGGGGAACACTGAAGCTTTCTTT. The encoded protein is CASSLGRGAGNTEAFF. The rearrangement links TRBV11-2 to TRBJ1-1, with TRBD1 as a possible D gene (6 bases). The CDR3 extends over 16 amino acids. Germline values: CDR1 SGHAT, CDR2 FQNNGV. Trimming left V 1 base short and J 1 base short, with 13 bases between.

The sample holds a few counts of this clonotype. This chain connects TRBV7-9 to TRBJ2-5; 10 bases map to TRBD1. J lost 4 bases, V lost 5 bases, and 7 bases had no gene match. The CDR3 is 15 residues long. Germline CDR1 SEHNR, CDR2 FQNEAQ (reference sequence). CDR3 DNA: TGTGCCAGCAGCGCCGACAGGGGGCGGGCAGAGACCCAGTACTTC. It yields the protein CASSADRGRAETQYF.

The J gene is TRBJ1-1, the V gene TRBV28, with D hard to call. The ends were cut back, 6 bases at V and 4 bases at J, with 6 bases in the middle. The CDR3 covers 11 residues. From germline, CDR1 is MDHEN and CDR2 SYDVKM. The chain's CDR3 is CASSKITEAFF. CDR3 coding DNA: TGTGCCAGCAGCAAGATCACTGAAGCTTTCTTT.

The chain has TRBV2 and TRBJ1-3, with D unclear. This CDR3 is built from 14 residues. Germline values: CDR1 SNHLY, CDR2 FYNNEI. The germline V and J ends were trimmed by 8 bases and 0 bases, with 11 bases remaining between them. The CDR3 spells CASGNRFSGNTIYF. CDR3 DNA sequence: TGTGCCAGCGGCAATCGGTTCTCTGGAAACACCATATATTTT.

This clonotype was picked up a small number of times. The chain is built from TRBV7-9 and TRBJ1-4, with a tentative D call TRBD1 (5 bases). From germline, CDR1 is SEHNR and CDR2 FQNEAQ (reference sequence). With 2 bases removed from V and 2 bases from J, the gap between germline ends came to 12 bases. This CDR3 is built from 16 residues. The CDR3 loop reads CASSLRRGGTNEKLFF. The CDR3 DNA follows: TGTGCCAGCAGCTTAAGGCGCGGGGGGACTAATGAAAAACTGTTTTTT.

In this sample, this clonotype turned up a few times. The chain recombines TRBV7-2 with TRBJ1-3, with D possibly TRBD1 on 5 matching bases. Germline loops: CDR1 SGHTA, CDR2 FQGNSA. The CDR3 consists of 15 residues. V was shortened by 3 bases and J by 2 bases, with 11 bases between the two germline ends. CDR3 in amino acids: CASSFTGPTGNTIYF. The CDR3 nucleotides read TGTGCCAGCAGCTTCACAGGTCCCACTGGAAACACCATATATTTT.

This CDR3 is CASSPEGTQYF. DNA for the CDR3: TGTGCCAGCAGTCCCGAAGGTACGCAGTATTTT. The chain carries TRBV12-3 or TRBV12-4 and TRBJ2-3; D gene ambiguous. This CDR3 comprises 11 residues. V was cut by 5 bases and J by 8 bases, with 8 bases left in between.

This chain uses TRBV4-3 with TRBJ2-1, with a weak D call TRBD2 (5 bases). CDR1 LGHNA and CDR2 YSLEER come from the germline V gene. Trimming stripped 0 bases from V and 4 bases from J, with 13 bases between. The CDR3 has 16 amino acids. CDR3 DNA sequence: TGCGCCAGCAGCCAAGAAAGTTCGGGGAAATACAATGAGCAGTTCTTC. Its protein product is CASSQESSGKYNEQFF.

V gene TRBV6-5 combines with J gene TRBJ1-6, with a weak D call TRBD1 (5 bases). There are 15 residues in the CDR3. Trimming stripped 6 bases from V and 2 bases from J, with 11 bases between. Germline CDR1 and CDR2: MNHEY and SVGAGI. CDR3: CASRGLGAYNSPLHF. In DNA form, the CDR3 reads TGTGCCAGCAGGGGGTTGGGGGCCTATAATTCACCCCTCCACTTT.

This clonotype has a handful of counts. The genes are TRBV14 and TRBJ1-1; D not certain. Germline V lookup: CDR1 SGHDN, CDR2 FVKESK. V was pared by 0 bases and J by 5 bases, with 4 bases between. The length of the CDR3 is 12 residues. In DNA form, the CDR3 reads TGTGCCAGCAGCCAAGATTGGACTGAAGCTTTCTTT. Encoded protein: CASSQDWTEAFF.

The V and J genes are TRBV5-5 and TRBJ1-1; D gene ambiguous. The CDR3 has 15 residues. Germline loops: CDR1 SGHKS, CDR2 YYEKEE (reference sequence). V was pared by 4 bases and J by 1 base, with 14 bases between. The CDR3 spells CASSRAWAPNTEAFF. The CDR3, as DNA: TGTGCCAGCAGCCGTGCCTGGGCGCCGAACACTGAAGCTTTCTTT.

The sample holds many counts of this clonotype. The chain couples TRBV20-1 to TRBJ1-1; D is perhaps TRBD1 (5 bases). CDR1 and CDR2 (germline): DFQATT, SNEGSKA (reference sequence). V lost 5 bases to trimming and J lost 3 bases, with 10 bases between them. The CDR3 extends over 12 amino acids. CDR3 in amino acids: CSAAQVDTEAFF. In DNA, the CDR3 is TGCAGTGCTGCACAGGTAGACACTGAAGCTTTCTTT.